This T cell receptor beta chain comes out of a study of regulatory T cells in long-lasting Graves disease. The germline CDR1 and CDR2 sequences are LNHDA and SQIVND (reference sequence). The CDR3 length is 16 residues. The V segment lost 4 bases and the J segment 0 bases; nucleotides outside the gene matches: 4. Time point described: newly diagnosed GD, antithyroid drugs for less than 3 months. The TCR library was made from RNA extracted from PBMCs. Per American Thyroid Association guidelines, Graves' disease was diagnosed. Study-level results: Authors noted too few samples as a limitation. TRBV28 was favored in persistent disease, as were TRBJ1-2 and TRBJ2-5.

This clonotype has a handful of counts. What it binds is not known. According to the study, TCR beta libraries were built with iRepertoire HTBI primers and CDR3-region Arm-PCR. TCRdb reanalysed the multiplex PCR reads using MiXCR and keeps one entry per CDR3 protein. The data contain 450,000 to 600,000 distinct CDR3 sequences, roughly 14% of them seen just once; the ten biggest clones take up approximately 9.3%. These same data were also listed under a study on T cells in Graves' hyperthyroidism and ophthalmopathy.

This clonotype originated in a man between 25 and 39 years old with Graves disease. This specimen was peripheral blood mononuclear cells (PBMCs), taken at new diagnosis, from a patient treated with antithyroid drugs. The chain joins TRBV19 to TRBJ1-5, with 9 nucleotides matching TRBD1. The DNA for the CDR3 is TGTGCCAGTAGTAACTTACAGGGGGCTAGCAATCAGCCCCAGCATTTT. Its protein product is CASSNLQGASNQPQHF.